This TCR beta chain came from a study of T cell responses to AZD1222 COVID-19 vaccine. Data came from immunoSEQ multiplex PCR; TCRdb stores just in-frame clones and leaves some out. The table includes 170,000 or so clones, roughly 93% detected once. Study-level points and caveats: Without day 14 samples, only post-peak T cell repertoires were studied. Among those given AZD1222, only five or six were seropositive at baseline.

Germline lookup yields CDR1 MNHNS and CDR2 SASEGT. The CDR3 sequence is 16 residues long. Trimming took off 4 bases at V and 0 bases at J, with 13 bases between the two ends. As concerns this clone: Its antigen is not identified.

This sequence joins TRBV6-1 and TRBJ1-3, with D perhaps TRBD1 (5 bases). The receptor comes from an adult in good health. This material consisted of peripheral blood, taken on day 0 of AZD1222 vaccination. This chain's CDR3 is CASSGGAYSSGNTIYF. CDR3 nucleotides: TGTGCCAGCAGTGGAGGGGCGTACTCCTCTGGAAACACCATATATTTT.